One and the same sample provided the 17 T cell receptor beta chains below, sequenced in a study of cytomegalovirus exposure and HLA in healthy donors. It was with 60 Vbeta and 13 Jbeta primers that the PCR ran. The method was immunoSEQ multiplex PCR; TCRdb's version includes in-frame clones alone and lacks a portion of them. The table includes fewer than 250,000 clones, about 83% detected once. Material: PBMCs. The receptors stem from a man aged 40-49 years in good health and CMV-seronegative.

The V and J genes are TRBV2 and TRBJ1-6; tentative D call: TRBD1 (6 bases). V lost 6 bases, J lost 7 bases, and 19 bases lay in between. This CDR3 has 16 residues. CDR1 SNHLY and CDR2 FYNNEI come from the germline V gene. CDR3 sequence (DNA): TGTGCCAGCAGCTACAGGGCTATGGGGACAAATTCACCCCTCCACTTT. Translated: CASSYRAMGTNSPLHF.

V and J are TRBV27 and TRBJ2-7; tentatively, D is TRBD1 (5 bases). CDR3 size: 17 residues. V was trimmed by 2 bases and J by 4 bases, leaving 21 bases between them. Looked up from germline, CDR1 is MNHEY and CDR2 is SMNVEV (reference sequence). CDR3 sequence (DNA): TGTGCCAGCAGTTTAAGGGCAGGGTCCCCCCCGACTTACGAGCAGTACTTC. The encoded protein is CASSLRAGSPPTYEQYF.

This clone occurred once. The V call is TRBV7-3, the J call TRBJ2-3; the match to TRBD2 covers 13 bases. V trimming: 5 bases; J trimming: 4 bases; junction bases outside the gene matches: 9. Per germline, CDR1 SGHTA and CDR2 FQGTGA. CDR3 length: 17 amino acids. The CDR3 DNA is TGTGCCAGCAGCCGAGGGACTAGCGGGATGGGTGCAGATACGCAGTATTTT. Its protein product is CASSRGTSGMGADTQYF.

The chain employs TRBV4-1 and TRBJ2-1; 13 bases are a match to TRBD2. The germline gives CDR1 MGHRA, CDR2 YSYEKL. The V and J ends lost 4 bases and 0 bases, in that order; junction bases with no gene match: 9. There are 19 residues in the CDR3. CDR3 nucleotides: TGCGCCAGCAGCCTGACTAGCGGGGGGCTGCGAGTCTCCTACAATGAGCAGTTCTTC. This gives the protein CASSLTSGGLRVSYNEQFF.

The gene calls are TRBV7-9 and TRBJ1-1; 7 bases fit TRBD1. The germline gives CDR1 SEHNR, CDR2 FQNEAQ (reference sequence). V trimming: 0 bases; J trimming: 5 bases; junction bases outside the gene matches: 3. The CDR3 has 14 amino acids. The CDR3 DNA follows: TGTGCCAGCAGCTTAGCTCGACAGGGAACTGAAGCTTTCTTT. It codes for CASSLARQGTEAFF.

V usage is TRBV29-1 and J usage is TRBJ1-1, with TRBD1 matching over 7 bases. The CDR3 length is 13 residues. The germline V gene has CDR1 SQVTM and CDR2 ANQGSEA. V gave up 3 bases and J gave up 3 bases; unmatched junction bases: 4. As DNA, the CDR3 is TGCAGCGTTGAGGGACAGATAGACACTGAAGCTTTCTTT. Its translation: CSVEGQIDTEAFF.

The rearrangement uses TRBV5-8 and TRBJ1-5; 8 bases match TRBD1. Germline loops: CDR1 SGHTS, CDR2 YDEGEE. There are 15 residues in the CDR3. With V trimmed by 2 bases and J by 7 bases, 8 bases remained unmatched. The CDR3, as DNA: TGTGCCAGCAGCTTTGGCAGGGGGCGCCGCCAGCCCCAGCATTTT. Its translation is CASSFGRGRRQPQHF.

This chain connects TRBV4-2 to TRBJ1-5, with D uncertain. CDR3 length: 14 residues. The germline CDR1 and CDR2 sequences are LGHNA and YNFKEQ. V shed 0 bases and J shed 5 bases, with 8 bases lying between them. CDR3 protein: CASSQEQRYQPQHF. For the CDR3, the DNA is TGTGCCAGCAGCCAAGAACAGCGGTATCAGCCCCAGCATTTT.

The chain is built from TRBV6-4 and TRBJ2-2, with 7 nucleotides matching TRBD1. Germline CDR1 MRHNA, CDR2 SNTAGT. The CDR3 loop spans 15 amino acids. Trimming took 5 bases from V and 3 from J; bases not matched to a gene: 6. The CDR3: CASSNRGHYTGELFF. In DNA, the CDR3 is TGTGCCAGCAGTAACAGGGGCCATTACACCGGGGAGCTGTTTTTT.

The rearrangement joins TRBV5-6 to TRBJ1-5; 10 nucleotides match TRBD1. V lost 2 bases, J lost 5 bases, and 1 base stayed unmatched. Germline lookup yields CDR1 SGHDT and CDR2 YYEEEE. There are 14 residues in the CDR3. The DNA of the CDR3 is TGTGCCAGCAGCTTAGGGACAGGGGATCAGCCCCAGCATTTT. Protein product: CASSLGTGDQPQHF. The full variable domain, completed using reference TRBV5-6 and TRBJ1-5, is DAGVTQSPTHLIKTRGQQVTLRCSPKSGHDTVSWYQQALGQGPQFIFQYYEEEERQRGNFPDRFSGHQFPNYSSELNVNALLLGDSALYLCASSLGTGDQPQHFGDGTRLSIL.

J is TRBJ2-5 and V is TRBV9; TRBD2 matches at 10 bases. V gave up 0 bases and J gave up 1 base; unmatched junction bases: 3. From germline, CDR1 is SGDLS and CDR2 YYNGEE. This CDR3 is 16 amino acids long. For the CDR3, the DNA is TGTGCCAGCAGCGTAGGCTCTAGCGGGGGCCAAGAGACCCAGTACTTC. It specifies CASSVGSSGGQETQYF.

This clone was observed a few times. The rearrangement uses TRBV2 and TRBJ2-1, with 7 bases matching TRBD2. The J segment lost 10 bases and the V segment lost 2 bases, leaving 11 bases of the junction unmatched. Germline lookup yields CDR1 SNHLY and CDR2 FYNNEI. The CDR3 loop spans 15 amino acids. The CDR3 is CASSEWLADWGEQFF. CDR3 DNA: TGTGCCAGCAGTGAATGGCTAGCGGATTGGGGGGAGCAGTTCTTC.

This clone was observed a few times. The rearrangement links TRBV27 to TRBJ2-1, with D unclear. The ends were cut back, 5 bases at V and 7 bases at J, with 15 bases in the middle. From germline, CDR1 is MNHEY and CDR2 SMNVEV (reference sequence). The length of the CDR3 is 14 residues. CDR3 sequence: CASSTPQGANEQFF. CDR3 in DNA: TGTGCCAGCAGTACCCCCCAAGGAGCTAATGAGCAGTTCTTC.

The chain's CDR3 is CASSPGLNYYEQYF. The CDR3 DNA reads TGCGCCAGCAGCCCCGGACTAAATTACTACGAGCAGTACTTC. The chain joins TRBV5-1 to TRBJ2-7, with TRBD2 as a possible D gene (6 bases). The CDR3 covers 14 residues. Trimming took 4 bases from V and 3 from J, leaving 14 bases between them. The germline V gene has CDR1 SGHRS and CDR2 YFSETQ. Complete variable domain (other parts from reference TRBV5-1 and TRBJ2-7): KAGVTQTPRYLIKTRGQQVTLSCSPISGHRSVSWYQQTPGQGLQFLFEYFSETQRNKGNFPGRFSGRQFSNSRSEMNVSTLELGDSALYLCASSPGLNYYEQYFGPGTRLTVT.

The DNA of the CDR3 is TGTGCTAGTGGGGGGCAGGGTAATCAGCCCCAGCATTTT. Translation gives CASGGQGNQPQHF. The chain combines TRBV12-5 with TRBJ1-5; maybe TRBD1 (5 bases). Germline CDR1 reads LGHNT; CDR2 reads FRNRAP. V dropped 6 bases and J dropped 4 bases, with 10 bases sitting between them. There are 13 residues in the CDR3.

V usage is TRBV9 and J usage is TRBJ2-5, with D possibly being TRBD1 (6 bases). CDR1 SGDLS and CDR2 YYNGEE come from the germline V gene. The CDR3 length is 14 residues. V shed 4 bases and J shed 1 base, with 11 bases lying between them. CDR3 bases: TGTGCCAGCAGCCCCTCCAGGGGCCAAGAGACCCAGTACTTC. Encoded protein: CASSPSRGQETQYF.

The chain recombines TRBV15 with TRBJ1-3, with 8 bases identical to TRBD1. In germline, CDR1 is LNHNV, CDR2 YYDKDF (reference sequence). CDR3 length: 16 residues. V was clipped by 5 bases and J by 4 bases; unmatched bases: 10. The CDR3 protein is CATSLIQGARGNTIYF. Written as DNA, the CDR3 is TGTGCCACCAGCCTCATTCAGGGGGCGAGGGGAAACACCATATATTTT. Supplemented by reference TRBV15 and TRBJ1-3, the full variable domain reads DAMVIQNPRYQVTQFGKPVTLSCSQTLNHNVMYWYQQKSSQAPKLLFHYYDKDFNNEADTPDNFQSRRPNTSFCFLDIRSPGLGDTAMYLCATSLIQGARGNTIYFGEGSWLTVV.